The source of this T cell receptor (beta chain) is a study of CD8 T cells in Susac syndrome. Study-level points and caveats: Repertoires of Susac syndrome CD4+ T cells lacked clonal expansion.

Reverse transcription used roughly 0.5 to 1 ug RNA and random hexamers. The CDR3 of TCR beta was amplified by immunoSEQ multiplex PCR across 54 Vbeta and 13 Jbeta. A single record per CDR3 protein comes from TCRdb applying MiXCR to the immunoSEQ multiplex PCR reads. The profile covers roughly 190,000 distinct CDR3 sequences, with around nine tenths appearing a single time and around 0.079% taken by the ten largest. With regard to this clonotype: What it recognizes is unknown.

The J segment lost 0 bases and the V segment lost 2 bases, leaving 9 bases of the junction unmatched. Germline CDR1 and CDR2: SGHVS and FQNEAQ. The CDR3 extends over 18 amino acids. Sequences were obtained from CD4+ T cells from PBMCs. The V and J genes are TRBV7-8 and TRBJ2-1, with TRBD2 matching over 8 bases. This TCR derives from a human donor with Susac syndrome. CDR3 protein: CASSLPGLGISSYNEQFF. The CDR3 nucleotides read TGTGCCAGCAGCTTACCGGGACTAGGAATTAGCTCCTACAATGAGCAGTTCTTC.